This T cell receptor (beta chain) is drawn from a study of blood T cell repertoires in COVID-19. This CDR3 is 21 amino acids long. J lost 1 base, V lost 3 bases, and 20 bases had no gene match. Germline CDR1 MDHEN, CDR2 SYDVKM. The authors' processing: Estimation of nucleated cell counts relied on the amplification of reference gene primers. The table came from immunoSEQ multiplex PCR; TCRdb's copy has only in-frame clones and leaves some out. V and J calls and clone size are those listed in that table; D and trimming were worked out from the DNA. This table holds approximately 100,000 clones, roughly 82% found once.

Sequenced material: peripheral blood. This TCR derives from an elderly woman with active or convalescent COVID-19. The rearrangement uses TRBV28 and TRBJ2-5; 10 nucleotides match TRBD2. The CDR3 loop reads CASSFPHPWTSGGSAQETQYF. Written as DNA, the CDR3 is TGTGCCAGCAGTTTTCCCCACCCGTGGACTAGCGGAGGTTCCGCCCAAGAGACCCAGTACTTC.